These 27 T cell receptor beta chains were sequenced from one sample in a study of read filtering for tumor transcriptome and immune sequencing. From roughly 390 ng of RNA, a library with molecular barcoded alpha/delta and beta/gamma adaptors was made. TCRdb re-called the reads through MiXCR, storing one row per CDR3 protein. The table has some 120,000 distinct CDR3 sequences, around 13% seen once. Sequenced: a population of CD138-negative cells sorted from bone marrow. The receptor set was obtained from a donor at least 40 years old with multiple myeloma.

This clonotype was recorded a few times. Germline and junction disagree at one end, which may indicate a read error. The rearrangement links TRBV29-1 to TRBJ2-1, with 14 positions matching TRBD2. The CDR3 is made up of 14 amino acids. CDR1 is SQVTM, CDR2 ANQGSEA, per germline. The CDR3 bases are TGCAGCGTGCGACTAGCGGGAGGGCCGAGTGAGCAGTCCTTC. Translating it yields CSVRLAGGPSEQSF.

CDR3 loop: CASSPTGGVSTDTQYF. The CDR3 DNA follows: TGCGCCAGCAGCCCTACGGGCGGAGTCAGCACAGATACGCAGTATTTT. The V call is TRBV4-1, the J call TRBJ2-3, with D unresolved. This CDR3 spans 16 amino acids. Per germline, CDR1 MGHRA and CDR2 YSYEKL. The V gene lost 4 bases and the J gene lost 0 bases, with 14 bases spanning the gap.

As concerns this clonotype: A clone one base away is much larger, so this may be a read error. V usage is TRBV6-2 or TRBV6-3 and J usage is TRBJ2-1; TRBD1 aligns across 8 bases. The V gene's germline CDR1 is MNHEY and CDR2 SVGEGT. This CDR3 region has 13 residues. The CDR3: CASRDRVYSEQFF. CDR3 DNA sequence: TGTGCCAGCAGGGACAGGGTCTACAGTGAGCAGTTCTTC.

This clonotype was recorded many times. J is TRBJ1-2 and V is TRBV6-5; D remains unclear. The CDR3 has 15 residues. The V end lost 0 bases, the J end lost 3 bases, and 11 bases lay between the germline ends. Germline loops: CDR1 MNHEY, CDR2 SVGAGI. In nucleotides, the CDR3 is TGTGCCAGCAGTTACTCGAGTAAAGGGTACTATGGCTACACCTTC. Protein: CASSYSSKGYYGYTF.

This clonotype appeared many times. The chain is built from TRBV12-3 or TRBV12-4 and TRBJ1-1; no firm D call. V was shortened by 7 bases and J by 2 bases, with 17 bases between the two germline ends. The CDR3 totals 15 residues. CDR3 amino acids: CASTLNWGVNTEAFF. CDR3 nucleotide sequence: TGTGCCAGCACTCTTAATTGGGGAGTAAACACTGAAGCTTTCTTT.

This clonotype was seen many times. V and J are TRBV10-3 and TRBJ2-4; D uncertain. Germline V CDR1 and CDR2: ENHRY, SYGVKD. This CDR3 region has 15 residues. Trimming removed 3 bases from V and 1 base from J, with 10 bases in between. The CDR3 region has the DNA TGTGCCATCAGTGAAGGTGAAGGGGCCAAAAACATTCAGTACTTC. Encoded protein: CAISEGEGAKNIQYF.

Details on this clonotype: It may be a read error: a sequence one base away is much more abundant. The chain combines TRBV15 with TRBJ2-5, with TRBD2 identical over 12 bases. CDR1 is LNHNV, CDR2 YYDKDF, per germline (reference sequence). The junction had 11 bases not matched to a gene; V was cut back by 9 bases and J by 9 bases. This CDR3 has 14 residues. The CDR3 nucleotides read TGTGCCACGCGAGGACTAGCGGGGTCCGGGGCCCAGTACTTC. As protein: CATRGLAGSGAQYF.

This clonotype occurred a few times. The junction does not match germline at one end; this may be a read error. This chain joins TRBV9 and TRBJ2-1; D possibly matches TRBD1 or TRBD2 (6 bases each). The CDR3 loop spans 15 amino acids. CDR1 SGDLS and CDR2 YYNGEE come from the germline V gene. The CDR3 bases are TGTGCCAGCAGCGTAGAGGGGGACTCCTGCAATGAGCAGTTCTTC. It encodes CASSVEGDSCNEQFF.

This clonotype was picked up many times. The rearrangement links TRBV28 to TRBJ1-5; D not resolved. V was pared by 4 bases and J by 7 bases, with 14 bases between. The CDR3 is 14 amino acids. The germline CDR1 and CDR2 sequences are MDHEN and SYDVKM. CDR3 in DNA: TGTGCCAGCAGTTCTTTACAGCAGATCCAGCCCCAGCATTTT. Translating gives CASSSLQQIQPQHF.

Concerning this clonotype itself: This likely traces to a read error, being one base from a far larger clone. The chain has TRBV28 and TRBJ2-7; D remains ambiguous. The germline CDR1 and CDR2 sequences are MDHEN and SYDVKM. The germline V and J ends were trimmed by 7 bases and 7 bases, with 23 bases remaining between them. This CDR3 has 15 residues. In DNA, the CDR3 is TGTGCCAGCAACACCCAAGGCGCTTGGGCCAATGAGCAGTACTTC. Its translation is CASNTQGAWANEQYF.

The chain carries TRBV4-2 and TRBJ2-4, with D perhaps assigned TRBD1 or TRBD2 (5 bases each). CDR3 length: 16 amino acids. Germline lookup yields CDR1 LGHNA and CDR2 YNFKEQ. V shed 0 bases and J shed 10 bases, with 19 bases lying between them. CDR3 coding DNA: TGTGCCAGCAGCCAAGAATACCAGGGACCTAAAGGAATTCAGTACTTC. Amino acids: CASSQEYQGPKGIQYF.

This clonotype came up many times. The rearrangement joins TRBV7-3 to TRBJ2-5, with no clear D. The CDR3 length is 15 residues. Per the germline V gene, CDR1 is SGHTA and CDR2 is FQGTGA. V was shortened by 5 bases and J by 5 bases, with 18 bases between the two germline ends. In DNA, the CDR3 is TGTGCCAGCAGCCCGCAATTCGGCCCCGGGGAGACCCAGTACTTC. Protein product: CASSPQFGPGETQYF. Full variable domain (rest looked up from reference TRBV7-3 and TRBJ2-5): GAGVSQTPSNKVTEKGKYVELRCDPISGHTALYWYRQSLGQGPEFLIYFQGTGAADDSGLPNDRFFAVRPEGSVSTLKIQRTERGDSAVYLCASSPQFGPGETQYFGPGTRLLVL.

This clonotype was seen many times. The chain uses TRBV3-1 and TRBJ2-2; 9 nucleotides align to TRBD1. V shed 4 bases and J 6 bases; nucleotides not matched to a gene: 3. Germline assignment: CDR1 LGHDT and CDR2 YNNKEL (reference sequence). This CDR3 spans 14 amino acids. The DNA of the CDR3 is TGTGCCAGCAGCCTGACAGGGGGTGCCGGGGAGCTGTTTTTT. It yields the protein CASSLTGGAGELFF.

This clonotype was observed a handful of times. The chain uses TRBV7-8 and TRBJ1-1; 9 bases are a match to TRBD1. V dropped 4 bases and J dropped 4; count of bases not matched to a gene: 10. Per the germline V gene, CDR1 is SGHVS and CDR2 is FQNEAQ. The CDR3 is 16 amino acids. The CDR3 DNA reads as TGTGCCAGCAGCTCAAATACAGGGGGCGCGGGCACTGAAGCTTTCTTT. This translates into CASSSNTGGAGTEAFF. The full variable domain, rest sourced from reference TRBV7-8 and TRBJ1-1, is GAGVSQSPRYKVAKRGQDVALRCDPISGHVSLFWYQQALGQGPEFLTYFQNEAQLDKSGLPSDRFFAERPEGSVSTLKIQRTQQEDSAVYLCASSSNTGGAGTEAFFGQGTRLTVV.

This clonotype was counted ten times or more. The J gene is TRBJ2-2, the V gene TRBV10-3, with 9 nucleotides matching TRBD2. V shed 10 bases and J 2 bases; nucleotides not matched to a gene: 8. This CDR3 is 15 amino acids long. Germline-derived CDR1 and CDR2 are ENHRY and SYGVKD. For the CDR3, the DNA is TGTGCCAGCAGAAAAGCGGGAGGAAACACCGGGGAGCTGTTTTTT. This codes for CASRKAGGNTGELFF.

On this clonotype: The junction and the germline gene differ at one end; a read error may be behind it. V usage is TRBV28 and J usage is TRBJ1-5, with D uncertain. In germline, CDR1 is MDHEN, CDR2 SYDVKM. There are 15 residues in the CDR3. This CDR3 reads CASGFSRGSNQPQHF. The CDR3 coding sequence is TGTGCCAGCGGTTTCTCACGGGGTAGCAATCAGCCCCAGCATTTT. The full variable domain, in which reference TRBV28 and TRBJ1-5 provide the parts outside the CDR3, is DVKVTQSSRYLVKRTGEKVFLECVQDMDHENMFWYRQDPGLGLRLIYFSYDVKMKEKGDIPEGYSVSREKKERFSLILESASTNQTSMYLCASGFSRGSNQPQHFGDGTRLSIL.

Note on this clonotype: This may stem from a read error, because a much larger clone lies one nucleotide away. Lacking the conserved final phenylalanine or tryptophan, this CDR3 likely reflects a read error. As DNA, the CDR3 is TGTGCCAGCAGCCTCCCGGAAAGGGGCACTGAAGCTTTCCTT. Protein product: CASSLPERGTEAFL. The chain links TRBV7-9 to TRBJ1-1, with a tentative D call TRBD1 (5 bases). Trimming shortened V by 5 bases and J by 4 bases, and 14 bases separated the two germline ends. The V gene's germline CDR1 is SEHNR and CDR2 FQNEAQ (reference sequence). The length of the CDR3 is 14 residues.

Of note for this clonotype: A much larger clone sits a single nucleotide away, making a read error possible. This rearrangement joins TRBV20-1 to TRBJ1-5; weak D call: TRBD1 (5 bases). With 1 base removed from V and 9 bases from J, the gap between germline ends came to 13 bases. The CDR3 has 13 amino acids. Germline CDR1 is DFQATT and CDR2 is SNEGSKA (reference sequence). The CDR3 bases are TGCAGTGCTAGAGCAGGGTACGATCGGCCCCAGCATTTT. Translated: CSARAGYDRPQHF.

The V gene is TRBV2, the J gene TRBJ2-2; tentatively, D is TRBD1 (6 bases). This CDR3 has 15 amino acids. Germline-derived CDR1 and CDR2 are SNHLY and FYNNEI. Trimming stripped 8 bases from V and 0 bases from J, with 13 bases between. Here the CDR3 DNA reads TGTGCCAGCCAGTTAGGGACAACGAACACCGGGGAGCTGTTTTTT. Translated: CASQLGTTNTGELFF.

This clonotype was observed many times. The CDR3: CSAWTSGYGQETQYF. CDR3 DNA sequence: TGCAGTGCATGGACTAGCGGGTACGGGCAAGAGACCCAGTACTTC. This chain joins TRBV20-1 and TRBJ2-5; 11 bases map to TRBD2. V gave up 6 bases and J gave up 2 bases; unmatched junction bases: 8. Germline V gene data show CDR1 as DFQATT and CDR2 as SNEGSKA (reference sequence). The length of the CDR3 is 15 residues.

This clonotype was seen repeatedly, ten times or more. The rearrangement links TRBV5-4 to TRBJ1-1; 7 nucleotides agree with TRBD1. Germline V gene lookup returns CDR1 SGHNT and CDR2 YYREEE (reference sequence). This CDR3 has 12 amino acids. Trimming cost V 10 bases and J 3 bases; bases outside gene matches: 6. The CDR3: CAGGTVDTEAFF. CDR3 sequence (DNA): TGTGCCGGTGGGACAGTAGACACTGAAGCTTTCTTT.

Of note for this clonotype: Given a much more abundant clone one base away, this may be a read error. The rearrangement joins TRBV11-3 to TRBJ2-1, with TRBD1 matching 10 bases. The CDR3 has 15 amino acids. The germline V gene has CDR1 SGHNT and CDR2 YENEEA. The J segment lost 4 bases and the V segment lost 5 bases, leaving 5 bases of the junction unmatched. The CDR3 region is CASSPRQGAYNEQFF. The CDR3 region has the DNA TGTGCCAGCAGCCCAAGACAGGGGGCTTACAATGAGCAGTTCTTC.

This chain uses TRBV19 with TRBJ2-6, with TRBD1 matching over 11 bases. J was trimmed by 3 bases and V by 1 base; bases with no gene match: 2. Germline assignment: CDR1 LNHDA and CDR2 SQIVND (reference sequence). The CDR3 sequence is 17 residues long. Here the CDR3 reads CASSIGTGGVGANVLTF. The CDR3 nucleotides are TGTGCCAGTAGTATAGGGACAGGGGGCGTTGGGGCCAACGTCCTGACTTTC.

In this sample, this clonotype turned up many times. The chain links TRBV7-6 to TRBJ2-7; 7 bases fit TRBD1. This CDR3 is 13 amino acids long. Germline-derived CDR1 and CDR2 are SGHVS and FNYEAQ. J was trimmed by 3 bases and V by 8 bases; bases with no gene match: 7. The CDR3 protein is CASGSDRSYEQYF. The CDR3 nucleotides read TGTGCCAGCGGGTCGGACAGGAGCTACGAGCAGTACTTC.

This clonotype was picked up many times. This chain uses TRBV7-8 with TRBJ2-3; TRBD2 aligns across 9 bases. Germline-derived CDR1 and CDR2 are SGHVS and FQNEAQ. J lost 4 bases, V lost 7 bases, and 9 bases had no gene match. This CDR3 has 15 residues. In DNA, the CDR3 is TGTGCCAGCACCATTAGCGGGAGTCTGGCAGATACGCAGTATTTT. Translated: CASTISGSLADTQYF.

The table lists this clonotype with many counts. V usage is TRBV7-9 and J usage is TRBJ2-1, with a weak D call TRBD2 (5 bases). Germline V CDR1 and CDR2: SEHNR, FQNEAQ (reference sequence). The CDR3 is 12 residues long. V gave up 10 bases and J gave up 5 bases, with 12 bases separating them. The CDR3 DNA follows: TGTGCCACCTCGAGGGCTAACAATGAGCAGTTCTTC. Translating it yields CATSRANNEQFF.

The rearrangement uses TRBV12-3 or TRBV12-4 and TRBJ2-3, with 8 nucleotides matching TRBD1. The CDR3 extends over 14 amino acids. V gave up 6 bases and J gave up 4 bases; unmatched junction bases: 6. CDR3 in DNA: TGTGCCAGCAGGATCGGACAGGGTGCAGATACGCAGTATTTT. It codes for CASRIGQGADTQYF.